One and the same sample provided the 9 T cell receptor beta chains below, sequenced in a study of vaccination and CD4 T cells after COVID-19. Treatment denoted: roughly 10-day PBMC culture with coronavirus spike peptide pools or control peptides (ViraFEST assay). An Oncomine TCR Beta short-read assay was used to sequence the DNA from cultured CD4+ T cells. MiXCR, applied by TCRdb to the PCR reads, yields one record per CDR3 protein. The table has around 14,000 distinct CDR3 sequences, about 53% seen once. These TCRs are of unknown antigen specificity. The specimen was CD4+ T cells from blood, cultured in vitro. The origin of the receptors is a human donor who had recovered from COVID-19.

In its sample, this clonotype was seen a few times. The chain combines TRBV14 with TRBJ1-5, with 7 positions matching TRBD1. This CDR3 spans 17 amino acids. CDR1 is SGHDN, CDR2 FVKESK, per germline. Losses at the gene ends were 1 base for V and 0 bases for J; bases not matched to a gene: 6. Here the CDR3 reads CASSQADREASNQPQHF. The CDR3 DNA follows: TGTGCCAGCAGCCAAGCCGACAGGGAGGCTAGCAATCAGCCCCAGCATTTT.

V gene TRBV7-9 combines with J gene TRBJ1-1; no clear D gene. V lost 5 bases and J 11 bases, leaving 18 bases between the germline ends. The CDR3 loop spans 13 amino acids. Germline values: CDR1 SEHNR, CDR2 FQNEAQ (reference sequence). The CDR3 DNA reads TGTGCCAGCAGCGAGAGCAGATCCCTCGGGGCTTTCTTT. It translates to CASSESRSLGAFF.

This clonotype was counted only a few times. This sequence joins TRBV24-1 and TRBJ2-3; unclear D gene. The ends were cut back, 12 bases at V and 0 bases at J, with 15 bases in the middle. This CDR3 is built from 14 residues. Per germline, CDR1 KGHDR and CDR2 SFDVKD. The CDR3 DNA reads as TGTGCCTCGCAAGCCTCTTGGAGCACAGATACGCAGTATTTT. Translation: CASQASWSTDTQYF.

The V gene is TRBV15, the J gene TRBJ2-5; 9 bases line up with TRBD1. The CDR3 runs 15 residues. With V trimmed by 4 bases and J by 3 bases, 6 bases remained unmatched. CDR1 and CDR2 from the germline V gene are LNHNV and YYDKDF (reference sequence). The CDR3 coding sequence is TGTGCCACCAGCACCGGACAGGGGAGGGAAGAGACCCAGTACTTC. It specifies CATSTGQGREETQYF. Filled out from reference TRBV15 and TRBJ2-5, the complete variable domain reads DAMVIQNPRYQVTQFGKPVTLSCSQTLNHNVMYWYQQKSSQAPKLLFHYYDKDFNNEADTPDNFQSRRPNTSFCFLDIRSPGLGDTAMYLCATSTGQGREETQYFGPGTRLLVL.

The V gene is TRBV7-3, the J gene TRBJ2-2, with D possibly matching TRBD2 (7 bases). The V end was cut by 4 bases, the J end by 6 bases, with 12 bases between. The CDR3 totals 14 residues. Germline V lookup: CDR1 SGHTA, CDR2 FQGTGA. The chain's CDR3 is CASSSGGQAGELFF. In nucleotides, the CDR3 is TGTGCCAGCAGCTCGGGGGGCCAAGCCGGGGAGCTGTTTTTT.

This clonotype was detected a few times. J is TRBJ2-7 and V is TRBV6-1, with no clear D. The CDR3 loop spans 11 amino acids. The V end lost 7 bases, the J end lost 3 bases, and 7 bases lay between the germline ends. Germline CDR1 is MNHNS and CDR2 is SASEGT. CDR3: CASTFNYEQYF. The DNA for the CDR3 is TGTGCCAGCACCTTTAACTACGAGCAGTACTTC.

J is TRBJ2-3 and V is TRBV5-4; D possibly corresponds to TRBD2 (5 bases). V was cut by 3 bases and J by 0 bases, with 17 bases left in between. Per the germline V gene, CDR1 is SGHNT and CDR2 is YYREEE (reference sequence). The CDR3 contains 17 residues. The CDR3 bases are TGTGCCAGCAGCTCCGGACGGGCGGGTTTGAGCACAGATACGCAGTATTTT. It codes for CASSSGRAGLSTDTQYF.

The genes are TRBV2 and TRBJ2-5, with 10 nucleotides matching TRBD2. The CDR3 has 14 amino acids. Germline trimming cut 6 bases from V and 5 bases from J; bases unmatched to any gene: 6. Per germline, CDR1 SNHLY and CDR2 FYNNEI. The CDR3 coding sequence is TGTGCCAGCAGCCGGACTAGCGGCATTGAGACCCAGTACTTC. Translating it yields CASSRTSGIETQYF.

This rearrangement joins TRBV7-9 to TRBJ2-7; D uncertain. V was pared by 3 bases and J by 2 bases, with 14 bases between. CDR1 is SEHNR and CDR2 is FQNEAQ in the germline V gene (reference sequence). This CDR3 has 15 residues. The CDR3 DNA reads TGTGCCAGCAGCTTGGCGGCGTTATTACCCTACGAGCAGTACTTC. It translates to CASSLAALLPYEQYF.